This T cell receptor beta chain was captured in a study of cytotoxic CD8 clonotypes in ibrutinib-treated CLL. Overall study context: Enrolment comprised some 10 relapsed/refractory and about 14 treatment-naive patients; approximately 18 were IGHV unmutated.

Study-wide points: Rare overall, public clonotypes shrank or held steady under therapy. Sampling time points were not equivalent between sustained-remission and progressing patients. Exceeding age-matched healthy donors, baseline clonality also tracked the counts of circulating CD8+ T cells.

The CDR3 covers 16 residues. V was cut by 6 bases and J by 0 bases, with 17 bases left in between. CDR1 SGHRS and CDR2 YFSETQ come from the germline V gene. Clones were read by immunoSEQ multiplex PCR, and TCRdb kept only the in-frame ones, dropping some. The profile covers tens of thousands of clones, with roughly two thirds appearing a single time and about 14% taken by the ten largest. Of note for this clone: Its target is unknown.

Sequences were derived from PBMCs, sampled after 12 months of ibrutinib treatment. The clonotype comes from a human donor with chronic lymphocytic leukemia. The rearrangement links TRBV5-1 to TRBJ2-3, with D uncertain. CDR3 sequence: CASTPLNRASTDTQYF. The CDR3 DNA is TGCGCCAGCACCCCTCTAAATAGGGCTAGCACAGATACGCAGTATTTT.